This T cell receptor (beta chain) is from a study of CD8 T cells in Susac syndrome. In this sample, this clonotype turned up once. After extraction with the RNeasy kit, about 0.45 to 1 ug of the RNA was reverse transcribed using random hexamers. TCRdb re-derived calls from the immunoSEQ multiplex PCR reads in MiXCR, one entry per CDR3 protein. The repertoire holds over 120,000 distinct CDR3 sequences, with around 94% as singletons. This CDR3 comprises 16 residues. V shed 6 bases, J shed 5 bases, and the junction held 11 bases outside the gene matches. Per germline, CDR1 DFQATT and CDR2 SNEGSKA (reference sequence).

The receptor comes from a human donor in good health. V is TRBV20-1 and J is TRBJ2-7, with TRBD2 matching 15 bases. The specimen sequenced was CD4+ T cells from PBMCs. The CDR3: CSAASGTSGRRHEQYF. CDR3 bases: TGCAGTGCAGCGTCCGGGACTAGCGGGAGGAGGCACGAGCAGTACTTC.